The T cell receptor beta chain described here comes from a study of blood T cells in healthy people across ages. Study outcomes and limitations: Diversity figures based on one million T cells were deemed too low. When set beside aged donors, long-lived donors presented more naive CD4+ cells and higher diversity.

With regard to this clonotype: Its antigen is unidentified.

Germline CDR1 SGHAT, CDR2 FQDESV (reference sequence). Trimming pared 1 base from V and 6 bases from J, leaving 9 bases between. This CDR3 has 13 residues. Primed by a sample-barcoded 5' primer and a J-beta primer mix, a second PCR proceeded for about 7 to 11 cycles. Each CDR3 protein is one row after TCRdb ran MiXCR on the 5' RACE reads. In the table there are approximately 820,000 distinct CDR3 sequences, 44% of which are singletons. The chain recombines TRBV11-1 with TRBJ2-5; D remains ambiguous. The material sequenced was blood. The sequence was collected from a man between 60 and 75 years old in good health. The CDR3 DNA reads TGTGCCAGCAGCTTAGGTAACTGGCAGACCCAGTACTTC. This gives the protein CASSLGNWQTQYF.